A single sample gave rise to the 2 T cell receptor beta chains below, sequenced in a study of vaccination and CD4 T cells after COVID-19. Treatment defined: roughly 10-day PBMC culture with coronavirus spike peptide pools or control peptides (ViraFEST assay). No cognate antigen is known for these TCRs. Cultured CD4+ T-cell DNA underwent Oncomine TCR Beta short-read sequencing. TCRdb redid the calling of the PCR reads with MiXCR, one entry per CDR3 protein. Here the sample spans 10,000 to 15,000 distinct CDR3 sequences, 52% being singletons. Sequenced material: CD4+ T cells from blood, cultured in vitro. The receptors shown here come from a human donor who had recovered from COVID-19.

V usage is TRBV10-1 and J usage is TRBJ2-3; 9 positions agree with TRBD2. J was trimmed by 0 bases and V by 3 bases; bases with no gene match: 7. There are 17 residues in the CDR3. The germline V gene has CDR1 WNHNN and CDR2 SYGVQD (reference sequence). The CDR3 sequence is CASSEFLAGFSTDTQYF. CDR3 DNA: TGCGCCAGCAGTGAATTTCTAGCGGGATTTAGCACAGATACGCAGTATTTT.

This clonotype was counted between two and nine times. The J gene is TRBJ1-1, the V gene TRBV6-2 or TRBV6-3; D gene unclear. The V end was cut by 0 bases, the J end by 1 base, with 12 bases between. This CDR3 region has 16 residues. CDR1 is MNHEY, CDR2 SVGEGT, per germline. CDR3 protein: CASSYSYRTANTEAFF. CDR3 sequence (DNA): TGTGCCAGCAGTTACTCGTACCGGACGGCGAACACTGAAGCTTTCTTT.